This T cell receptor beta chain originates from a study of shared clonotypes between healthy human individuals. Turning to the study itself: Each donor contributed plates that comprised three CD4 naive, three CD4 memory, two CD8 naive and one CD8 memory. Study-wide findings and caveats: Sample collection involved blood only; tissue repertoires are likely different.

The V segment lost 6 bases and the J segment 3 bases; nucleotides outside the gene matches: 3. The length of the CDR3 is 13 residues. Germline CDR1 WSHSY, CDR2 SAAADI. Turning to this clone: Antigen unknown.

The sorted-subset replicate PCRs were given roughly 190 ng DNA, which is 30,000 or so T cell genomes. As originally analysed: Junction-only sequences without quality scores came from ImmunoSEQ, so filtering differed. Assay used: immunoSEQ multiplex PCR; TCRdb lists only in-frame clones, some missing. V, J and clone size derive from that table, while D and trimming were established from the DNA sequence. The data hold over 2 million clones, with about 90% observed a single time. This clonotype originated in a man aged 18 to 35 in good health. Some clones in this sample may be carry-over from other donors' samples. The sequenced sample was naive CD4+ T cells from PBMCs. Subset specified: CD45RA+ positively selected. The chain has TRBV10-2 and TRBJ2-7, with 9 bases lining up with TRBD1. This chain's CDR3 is CASRETGGYEQYF. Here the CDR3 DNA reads TGCGCCAGCAGGGAGACAGGGGGCTACGAGCAGTACTTC.